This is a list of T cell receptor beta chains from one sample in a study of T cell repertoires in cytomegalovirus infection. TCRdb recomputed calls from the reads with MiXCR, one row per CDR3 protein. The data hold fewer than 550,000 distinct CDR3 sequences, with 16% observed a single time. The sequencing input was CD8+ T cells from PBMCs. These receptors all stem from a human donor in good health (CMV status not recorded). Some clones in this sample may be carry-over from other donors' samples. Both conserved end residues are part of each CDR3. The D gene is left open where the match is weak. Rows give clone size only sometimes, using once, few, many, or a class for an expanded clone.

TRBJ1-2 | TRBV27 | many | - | CASSLTANYGYTF | TGTGCCAGCAGTTTAACAGCTAACTATGGCTACACCTTC
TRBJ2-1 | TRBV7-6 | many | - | CASGASRSYNEQFF | TGTGCCAGCGGCGCCAGCCGCTCCTACAATGAGCAGTTCTTC
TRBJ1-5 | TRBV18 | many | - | CASSPPGFNQPQHF | TGTGCCAGCTCACCGCCGGGTTTCAATCAGCCCCAGCATTTT
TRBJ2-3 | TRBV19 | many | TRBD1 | CASSIRWGQGVSTDTQYF | TGTGCCAGTAGTATAAGGTGGGGACAGGGGGTGAGCACAGATACGCAGTATTTT
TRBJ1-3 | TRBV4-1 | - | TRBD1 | CASSQEDTGVNTIYF | TGCGCCAGCAGCCAAGAAGATACAGGGGTAAACACCATATATTTT
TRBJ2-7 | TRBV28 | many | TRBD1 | CASTWRGQGVHEQYF | TGTGCCAGCACCTGGAGGGGACAGGGTGTACACGAGCAGTACTTC
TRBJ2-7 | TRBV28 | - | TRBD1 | CASSSMGQETYEQYF | TGTGCCAGCAGCTCTATGGGACAGGAAACCTACGAGCAGTACTTC
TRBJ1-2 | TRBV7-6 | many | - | CASSGRGRDNYGYTF | TGTGCCAGCAGCGGCAGGGGAAGGGACAACTATGGCTACACCTTC
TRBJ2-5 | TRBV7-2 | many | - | CASSLGAQYF | TGTGCCAGCAGCTTAGGGGCCCAGTACTTC
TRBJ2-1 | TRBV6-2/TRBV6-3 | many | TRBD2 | CASSYLAGGDEQFF | TGTGCCAGCAGTTACCTAGCGGGAGGAGATGAGCAGTTCTTC
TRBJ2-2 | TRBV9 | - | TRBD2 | CASSSSSGRATGELFF | TGTGCCAGCAGCTCATCTAGCGGGAGGGCCACCGGGGAGCTGTTTTTT
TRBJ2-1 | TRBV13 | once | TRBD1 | CASSPRVTGVNEQFF | TGTGCCAGCAGCCCACGGGTGACAGGGGTGAATGAGCAGTTCTTC
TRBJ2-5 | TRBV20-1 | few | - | CSARERWGGLTQETQYF | TGCAGTGCTAGAGAGCGTTGGGGTGGACTAACTCAAGAGACCCAGTACTTC
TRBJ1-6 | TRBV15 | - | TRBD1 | CATSGTGTQGSPLHF | TGTGCCACCAGCGGGACAGGGACCCAGGGATCACCCCTCCACTTT
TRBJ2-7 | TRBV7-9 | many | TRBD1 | CASSLRDRGSEQYF | TGTGCCAGCAGCCTTCGGGACAGAGGCTCCGAGCAGTACTTC
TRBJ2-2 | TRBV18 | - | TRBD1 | CASSPDRAAGELFF | TGTGCCAGCTCACCAGACAGGGCTGCCGGGGAGCTGTTTTTT
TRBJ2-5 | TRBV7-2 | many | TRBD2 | CASSLNRGGGETQYF | TGTGCCAGCAGCTTAAATCGCGGGGGAGGGGAGACCCAGTACTTC
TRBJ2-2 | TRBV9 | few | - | CASNLGGTGELFF | TGTGCCAGCAACTTGGGGGGCACGGGGGAGCTGTTTTTT
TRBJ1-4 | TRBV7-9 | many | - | CASSQFDGEKLFF | TGTGCCAGCAGCCAATTCGACGGTGAAAAACTGTTTTTT
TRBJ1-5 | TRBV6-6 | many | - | CASSYDLGSNQPQHF | TGTGCCAGCAGTTACGATTTGGGGAGCAATCAGCCCCAGCATTTT
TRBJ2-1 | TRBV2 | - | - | CASNRQGTYNEQFF | TGTGCCAGCAACAGGCAGGGAACCTACAATGAGCAGTTCTTC
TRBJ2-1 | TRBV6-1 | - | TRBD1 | CASPGTGVHEQFF | TGTGCCAGCCCCGGGACAGGAGTACATGAGCAGTTCTTC
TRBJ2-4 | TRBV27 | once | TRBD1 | CASSLGTANIQYF | TGTGCCAGCAGCCTCGGGACAGCAAACATTCAGTACTTC
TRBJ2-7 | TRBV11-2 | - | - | CASSLNLDYEQYF | TGTGCCAGCAGCCTCAATTTGGACTACGAGCAGTACTTC
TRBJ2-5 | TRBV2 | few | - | CASTSGTARTETQYF | TGTGCCAGCACCTCCGGGACCGCCCGGACGGAGACCCAGTACTTC
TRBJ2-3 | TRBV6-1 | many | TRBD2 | CASSGEGTSGGDTQYF | TGTGCCAGCAGTGGCGAGGGGACTAGCGGTGGTGATACGCAGTATTTT
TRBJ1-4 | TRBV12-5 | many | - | CASGSVNDEKLFF | TGTGCTAGTGGGTCGGTTAACGATGAAAAACTGTTTTTT
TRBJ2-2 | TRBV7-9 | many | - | CASWAGNTGELFF | TGTGCCAGCTGGGCGGGGAACACCGGGGAGCTGTTTTTT
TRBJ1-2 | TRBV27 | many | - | CASSLSGVNYGYTF | TGTGCCAGCAGTTTATCGGGGGTTAACTATGGCTACACCTTC
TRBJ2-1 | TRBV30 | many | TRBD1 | CAWSGDRGPRTQFF | TGTGCCTGGAGCGGGGACAGGGGCCCTCGGACACAGTTCTTC
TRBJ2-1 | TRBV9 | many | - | CASSVAGEYNEQFF | TGTGCCAGCAGCGTAGCGGGAGAGTACAATGAGCAGTTCTTC
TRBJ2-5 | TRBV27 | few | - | CASSVYNEGPRTQYF | TGTGCCAGCTCAGTTTATAACGAGGGCCCAAGGACCCAGTACTTC
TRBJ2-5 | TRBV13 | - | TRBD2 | CASSFGSSGQETQYF | TGTGCCAGCAGCTTTGGTTCTAGCGGACAAGAGACCCAGTACTTC
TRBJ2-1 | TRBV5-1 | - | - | CASSYSGTPGNEQFF | TGCGCCAGCAGCTACTCCGGGACCCCAGGGAATGAGCAGTTCTTC
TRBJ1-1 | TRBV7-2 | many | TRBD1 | CASSLRQGTYTEAFF | TGTGCCAGCAGCTTAAGACAGGGAACCTACACTGAAGCTTTCTTT
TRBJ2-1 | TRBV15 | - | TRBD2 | CATVSSRTSGSWDEQFF | TGTGCCACCGTGTCCTCCAGGACTAGCGGGAGTTGGGATGAGCAGTTCTTC
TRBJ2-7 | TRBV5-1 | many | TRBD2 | CASKPSGGRNFYEQYF | TGCGCCAGCAAACCTAGCGGGGGAAGAAACTTTTACGAGCAGTACTTC
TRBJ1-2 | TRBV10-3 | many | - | CAISENQAYGYTF | TGTGCCATCAGTGAGAATCAGGCCTATGGCTACACCTTC
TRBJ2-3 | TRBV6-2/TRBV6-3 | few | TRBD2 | CASSYPSRGGTDTQYF | TGTGCCAGCAGTTACCCCTCGCGGGGGGGAACAGATACGCAGTATTTT
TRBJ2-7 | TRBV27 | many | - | CASSPSEGVVGYEQYF | TGTGCCAGCAGTCCCTCCGAGGGAGTAGTTGGCTACGAGCAGTACTTC
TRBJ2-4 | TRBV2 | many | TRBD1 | CASRPGQGSKNIQYF | TGTGCCAGCCGACCGGGACAGGGGTCCAAAAACATTCAGTACTTC
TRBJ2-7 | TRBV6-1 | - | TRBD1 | CASSEAETGAPDYEQYF | TGTGCCAGCAGTGAAGCTGAGACAGGGGCGCCCGACTACGAGCAGTACTTC
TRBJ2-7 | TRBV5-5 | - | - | CASTHPPAGEYEQYF | TGTGCCAGCACCCACCCGCCGGCAGGGGAATACGAGCAGTACTTC
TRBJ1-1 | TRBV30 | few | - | CAWNRQEGTEAFF | TGTGCCTGGAATCGGCAAGAGGGGACTGAAGCTTTCTTT
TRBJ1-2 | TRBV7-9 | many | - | CASSSNYGYTF | TGTGCCAGCAGTTCTAACTATGGCTACACCTTC
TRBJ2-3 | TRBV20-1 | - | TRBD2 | CSARDSLAGATDTQYF | TGCAGTGCTAGAGATAGCCTAGCGGGAGCTACAGATACGCAGTATTTT
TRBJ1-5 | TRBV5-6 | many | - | CASSSRQALSNQPQHF | TGTGCCAGCAGCTCCAGACAGGCCCTTAGCAATCAGCCCCAGCATTTT
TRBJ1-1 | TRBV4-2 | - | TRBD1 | CASSPRGTGFTEAFF | TGTGCCAGCAGCCCCCGAGGGACAGGGTTCACTGAAGCTTTCTTT
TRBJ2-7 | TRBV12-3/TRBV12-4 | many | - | CASSSTRDPGLGISYEQYF | TGTGCCAGCAGTTCGACCCGGGACCCAGGGTTAGGGATCTCCTACGAGCAGTACTTC
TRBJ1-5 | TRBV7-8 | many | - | CATPGGLVNQPQHF | TGTGCCACCCCGGGGGGTTTGGTCAATCAGCCCCAGCATTTT